The rows below give T cell receptor beta chains drawn from one sample of a study of T cells after yellow fever vaccination. TCRdb fed the 5' RACE reads into MiXCR, producing one record per CDR3 protein. The data show about 74,000 distinct CDR3 sequences, with more than 5.5% seen just once and around 35% held by the top ten. This specimen was CD8+ T cells sorted from PBMCs, taken around 5 days after the first yellow fever vaccination. The receptors come from a man younger than 35 who received the YFV17D yellow fever vaccine. Each CDR3 is given with its conserved first and last residue. The D gene is left open where the match is weak. Not every row has a clone size; where given, it reads once, few, many or a size class.

cdr3_nt cdr3_aa j_call clone_size cdr3_length v_call d_call
TGTGCCAGCATGGGACAGGGGGCGCTTGGGGCCAACGTCCTGACTTTC CASMGQGALGANVLTF TRBJ2-6 many 16 TRBV27 TRBD1
TGCGCCAGCAGCCAAGAATCGGGGGAGTTAGATACGCAGTATTTT CASSQESGELDTQYF TRBJ2-3 many 15 TRBV4-1 NA
TGTGCCAGCAGTCGGACATACGAGCAGTACTTC CASSRTYEQYF TRBJ2-7 many 11 TRBV6-2/TRBV6-3 NA
TGTGCCACCTCGTCGTTGACGGTGAACACCGGGGAGCTGTTTTTT CATSSLTVNTGELFF TRBJ2-2 many 15 TRBV15 NA
TGCGCCAGCAGCCAAATTGGGTATCCTAGCACAGATACGCAGTATTTT CASSQIGYPSTDTQYF TRBJ2-3 many 16 TRBV4-3 NA
TGTGCCAGCAGCGTTAGCGGGGGAGCGAACAATGAGCAGTTCTTC CASSVSGGANNEQFF TRBJ2-1 many 15 TRBV7-2 TRBD2
TGCGCCAGCAGCCCTAGCGGTTCTCCCGGAGGGCAGTACTTC CASSPSGSPGGQYF TRBJ2-7 many 14 TRBV4-1 TRBD2
TGTGCCAGCAGTTCCCAGGGGGCCAATGAGCAGTTCTTC CASSSQGANEQFF TRBJ2-1 few 13 TRBV6-2/TRBV6-3 TRBD1
TGTGCCAGCAGCTTAACATCGGATTCCGGAAACACCACATATTTT CASSLTSDSGNTTYF TRBJ1-3 NA 15 TRBV7-9 NA
TGTGCCAGCAGTGAAGTGACGGCGGATCAGCCCCAGCATTTT CASSEVTADQPQHF TRBJ1-5 many 14 TRBV2 NA
TGCAGTGCTAGTCTGGCTAGCGGGGGGGCCGCTGAGCAGTTCTTC CSASLASGGAAEQFF TRBJ2-1 many 15 TRBV20-1 TRBD2
TGTGCCACCAGCAGAGATCTTTCCCCGATGGAGGGGGAGGGGTATTTT CATSRDLSPMEGEGYF TRBJ2-3 many 16 TRBV15 NA
TGTGCCAGCAGCTGGGTGGGGGATGACACCGGGGAGCTGTTTTTT CASSWVGDDTGELFF TRBJ2-2 many 15 TRBV5-5 NA
TGTGCTAGTGGTTTGGTAAAGGGACAGGGGATTAGTAATGAGCAGTTCTTC CASGLVKGQGISNEQFF TRBJ2-1 few 17 TRBV12-5 TRBD1
TGTGCCAGCAGCCACTCTAGCGGGAGATTATACAATGAGCAGTTCTTC CASSHSSGRLYNEQFF TRBJ2-1 few 16 TRBV7-9 TRBD2
TGTGCCAGCACCCTAGCGCCTTCCTACAATGAGCAGTTCTTC CASTLAPSYNEQFF TRBJ2-1 many 14 TRBV7-2 NA
TGTGCCAGCAGCTCGAAAATGAGGGGCCCCCAGGCTGAGCAGTTCTTC CASSSKMRGPQAEQFF TRBJ2-1 many 16 TRBV7-6 NA
TGTGCCAGCAGCTCAACAGGGGGCACAGATACGCAGTATTTT CASSSTGGTDTQYF TRBJ2-3 many 14 TRBV5-6 TRBD1
TGCGCCAGCACCCTTCGGCACGGCGCAGATACGCAGTATTTT CASTLRHGADTQYF TRBJ2-3 many 14 TRBV5-1 NA
TGTGCCACCGCAACAGGGGCCTTCGGCATTCAGTACTTC CATATGAFGIQYF TRBJ2-4 NA 13 TRBV24-1 TRBD1
TGTGCCAGCAGCAACGGGGACGACATCAATGAGCAGTTCTTC CASSNGDDINEQFF TRBJ2-1 many 14 TRBV9 NA
TGCGCCAGCAGCCAACACGGGACAGGGACGTACGAGCAGTACTTC CASSQHGTGTYEQYF TRBJ2-7 few 15 TRBV4-3 TRBD1
TGTGCCAGCAGCTTGGCAGGGGCCGGATCCTACAATGAGCAGTTCTTC CASSLAGAGSYNEQFF TRBJ2-1 many 16 TRBV5-5 NA
TGTGCCAGCAGCGGTTTGGGGGGTTCGCAGTATTTT CASSGLGGSQYF TRBJ2-3 few 12 TRBV9 NA
TGCAGTGCTAGATCCTCCGGGACGGTCGAATATGGCTACACCTTC CSARSSGTVEYGYTF TRBJ1-2 many 15 TRBV20-1 NA
TGCGCCAGCAGCCAAGATCCGGGCCCAAGGCCCCAGCATTTT CASSQDPGPRPQHF TRBJ1-5 NA 14 TRBV4-1 NA